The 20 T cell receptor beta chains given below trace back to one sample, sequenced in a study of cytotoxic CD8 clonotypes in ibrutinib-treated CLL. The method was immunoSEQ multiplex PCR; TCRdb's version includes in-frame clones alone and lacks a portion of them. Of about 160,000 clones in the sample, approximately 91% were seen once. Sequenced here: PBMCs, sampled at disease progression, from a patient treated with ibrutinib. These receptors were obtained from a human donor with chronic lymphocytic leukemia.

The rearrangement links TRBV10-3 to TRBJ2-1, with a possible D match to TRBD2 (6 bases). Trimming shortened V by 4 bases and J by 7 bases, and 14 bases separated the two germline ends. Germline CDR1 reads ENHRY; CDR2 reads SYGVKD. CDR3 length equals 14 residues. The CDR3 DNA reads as TGTGCCATCAGTGCGCGGGGAGATTTTAATGAGCAGTTCTTC. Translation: CAISARGDFNEQFF.

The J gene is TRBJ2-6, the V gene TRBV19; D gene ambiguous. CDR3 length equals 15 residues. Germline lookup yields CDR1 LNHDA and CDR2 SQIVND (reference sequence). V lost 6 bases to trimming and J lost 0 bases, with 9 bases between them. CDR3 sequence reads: CASRPGRSGANVLTF. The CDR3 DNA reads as TGTGCCAGTAGGCCCGGGCGCTCTGGGGCCAACGTCCTGACTTTC.

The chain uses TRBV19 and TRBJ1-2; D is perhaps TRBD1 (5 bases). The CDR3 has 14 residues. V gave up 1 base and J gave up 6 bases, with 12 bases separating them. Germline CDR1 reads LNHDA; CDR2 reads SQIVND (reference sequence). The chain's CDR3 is CASSIGAGRDGYTF. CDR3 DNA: TGTGCCAGTAGTATAGGGGCAGGGAGGGATGGCTACACCTTC.

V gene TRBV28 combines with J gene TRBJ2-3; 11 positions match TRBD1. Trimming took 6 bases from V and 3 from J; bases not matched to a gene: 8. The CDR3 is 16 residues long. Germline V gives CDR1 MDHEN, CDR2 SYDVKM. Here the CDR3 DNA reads TGTGCCAGCAGCACCTTTTGGGACAGGGGGACAGATACGCAGTATTTT. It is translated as CASSTFWDRGTDTQYF.

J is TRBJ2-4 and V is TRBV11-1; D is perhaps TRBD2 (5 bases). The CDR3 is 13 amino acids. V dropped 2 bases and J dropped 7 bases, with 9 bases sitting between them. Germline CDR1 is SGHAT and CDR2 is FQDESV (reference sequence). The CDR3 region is CASSLRSGNIQYF. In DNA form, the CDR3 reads TGTGCCAGCAGCTTAAGGTCGGGGAACATTCAGTACTTC.

The CDR3 reads CASTPGLPEYNEQFF. The CDR3 bases are TGTGCCAGTACCCCAGGGTTACCGGAATACAATGAGCAGTTCTTC. J is TRBJ2-1 and V is TRBV19, with a possible D match to TRBD1 (5 bases). Germline V CDR1 and CDR2: LNHDA, SQIVND (reference sequence). V lost 7 bases and J 4 bases, leaving 17 bases between the germline ends. The CDR3 spans 15 residues.

This chain's CDR3 is CASSPDRGYGYTF. The CDR3 region has the DNA TGTGCCAGCAGTCCGGACAGAGGATATGGCTACACCTTC. This sequence joins TRBV2 and TRBJ1-2, with D possibly being TRBD1 (6 bases). Germline V gene sequence: CDR1 SNHLY, CDR2 FYNNEI. The CDR3 loop spans 13 amino acids. Trimming pared 5 bases from V and 5 bases from J, leaving 12 bases between.

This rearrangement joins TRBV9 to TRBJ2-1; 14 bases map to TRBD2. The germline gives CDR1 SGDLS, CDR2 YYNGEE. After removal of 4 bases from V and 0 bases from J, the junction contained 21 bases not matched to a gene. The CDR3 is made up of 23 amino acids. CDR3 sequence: CASSYTGGAGTSGSYSSYNEQFF. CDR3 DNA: TGTGCCAGCAGCTACACCGGGGGAGCCGGGACTAGCGGGAGTTACAGCTCCTACAATGAGCAGTTCTTC.

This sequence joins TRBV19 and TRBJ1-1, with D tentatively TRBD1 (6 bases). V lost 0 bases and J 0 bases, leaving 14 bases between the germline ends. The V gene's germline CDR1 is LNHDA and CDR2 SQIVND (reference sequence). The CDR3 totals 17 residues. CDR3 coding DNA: TGTGCCAGTAGTATAGATCAGCGGGGGGCTTTGAACACTGAAGCTTTCTTT. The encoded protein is CASSIDQRGALNTEAFF.

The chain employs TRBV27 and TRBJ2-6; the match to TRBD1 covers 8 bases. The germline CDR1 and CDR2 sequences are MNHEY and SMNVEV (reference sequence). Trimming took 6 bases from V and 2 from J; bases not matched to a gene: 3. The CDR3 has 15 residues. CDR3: CASRPTGAGANVLTF. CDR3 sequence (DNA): TGTGCCAGCAGGCCGACAGGGGCTGGGGCCAACGTCCTGACTTTC.

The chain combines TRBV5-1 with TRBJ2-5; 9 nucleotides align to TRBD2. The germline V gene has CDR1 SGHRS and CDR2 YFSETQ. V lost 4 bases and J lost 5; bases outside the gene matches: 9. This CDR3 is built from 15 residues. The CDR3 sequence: CASSPRAGGSETQYF. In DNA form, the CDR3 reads TGCGCCAGCAGCCCGAGAGCGGGAGGAAGCGAGACCCAGTACTTC.

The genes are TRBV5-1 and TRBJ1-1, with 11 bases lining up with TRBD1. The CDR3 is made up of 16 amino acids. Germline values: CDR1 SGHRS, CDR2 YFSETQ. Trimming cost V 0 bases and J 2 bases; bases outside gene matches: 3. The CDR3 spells CASSLDGQGANTEAFF. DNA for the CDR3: TGCGCCAGCAGCTTGGACGGACAGGGGGCCAACACTGAAGCTTTCTTT.

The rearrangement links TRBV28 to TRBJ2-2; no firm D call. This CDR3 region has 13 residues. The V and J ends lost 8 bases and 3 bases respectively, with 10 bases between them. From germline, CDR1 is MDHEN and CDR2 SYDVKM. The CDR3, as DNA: TGTGCCAGCGGGTGGGTTTACACCGGGGAGCTGTTTTTT. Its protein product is CASGWVYTGELFF.

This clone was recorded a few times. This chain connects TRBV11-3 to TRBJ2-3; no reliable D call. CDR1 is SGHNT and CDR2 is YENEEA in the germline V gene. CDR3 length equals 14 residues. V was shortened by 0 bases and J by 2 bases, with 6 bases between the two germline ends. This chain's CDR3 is CASSLDRHTDTQYF. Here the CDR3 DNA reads TGTGCCAGCAGCTTAGATAGACACACAGATACGCAGTATTTT. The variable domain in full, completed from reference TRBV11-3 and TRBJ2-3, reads EAGVVQSPRYKIIEKKQPVAFWCNPISGHNTLYWYLQNLGQGPELLIRYENEEAVDDSQLPKDRFSAERLKGVDSTLKIQPAELGDSAVYLCASSLDRHTDTQYFGPGTRLTVL.

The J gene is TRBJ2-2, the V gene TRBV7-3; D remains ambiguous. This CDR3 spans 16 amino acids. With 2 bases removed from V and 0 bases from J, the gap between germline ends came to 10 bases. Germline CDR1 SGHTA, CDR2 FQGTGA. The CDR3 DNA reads TGTGCCAGCAGCTTAGGTGCGACTTCGAACACCGGGGAGCTGTTTTTT. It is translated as CASSLGATSNTGELFF.

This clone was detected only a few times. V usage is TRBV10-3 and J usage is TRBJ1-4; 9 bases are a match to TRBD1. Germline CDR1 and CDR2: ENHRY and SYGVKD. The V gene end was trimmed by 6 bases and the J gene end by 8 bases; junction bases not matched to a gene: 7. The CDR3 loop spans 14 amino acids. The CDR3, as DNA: TGTGCCATCAGCAACAGGGGGCTAGGGGAAAAACTGTTTTTT. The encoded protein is CAISNRGLGEKLFF.

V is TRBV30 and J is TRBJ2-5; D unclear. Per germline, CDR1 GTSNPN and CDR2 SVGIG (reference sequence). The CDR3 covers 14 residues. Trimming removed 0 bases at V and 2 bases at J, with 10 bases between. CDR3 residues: CAWSVLRKQETQYF. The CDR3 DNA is TGTGCCTGGAGTGTACTCAGGAAGCAAGAGACCCAGTACTTC.

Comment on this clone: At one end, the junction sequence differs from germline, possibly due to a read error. The CDR3 reads CASSLSRGQETQYF. The CDR3, as DNA: TGTGCTAGCAGCTTATCTAGAGGTCAAGAGACCCAGTACTTC. The rearrangement joins TRBV7-7 to TRBJ2-5; D is uncertain. The CDR3 length is 14 residues. Germline CDR1 reads SSHAT; CDR2 reads FNYEAQ (reference sequence).

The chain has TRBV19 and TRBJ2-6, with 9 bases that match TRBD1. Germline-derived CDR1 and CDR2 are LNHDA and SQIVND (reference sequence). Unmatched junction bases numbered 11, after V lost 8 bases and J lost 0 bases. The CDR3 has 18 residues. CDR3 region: CASSDRGGSISGANVLTF. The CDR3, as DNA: TGTGCCAGTTCTGACAGGGGGGGATCCATCTCTGGGGCCAACGTCCTGACTTTC.

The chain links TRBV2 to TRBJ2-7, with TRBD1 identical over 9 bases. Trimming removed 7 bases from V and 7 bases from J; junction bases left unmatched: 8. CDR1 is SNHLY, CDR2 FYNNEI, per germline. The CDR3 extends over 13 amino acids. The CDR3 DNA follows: TGTGCCAGCATAGGGGACAGGGTTGAAGAGCAGTACTTC. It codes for CASIGDRVEEQYF. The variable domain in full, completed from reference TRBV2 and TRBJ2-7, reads EPEVTQTPSHQVTQMGQEVILRCVPISNHLYFYWYRQILGQKVEFLVSFYNNEISEKSEIFDDQFSVERPDGSNFTLKIRSTKLEDSAMYFCASIGDRVEEQYFGPGTRLTVT.